This T cell receptor beta chain was sequenced in a study of blood T cell repertoires in COVID-19. Study background: Sources were T cells, B-cell-depleted T cells, or PBMCs; the material itself was cDNA or gDNA.

How the authors handled the data: Reference gene primers were amplified, and this amplification served to estimate nucleated cell counts. Sequencing used immunoSEQ multiplex PCR; TCRdb keeps in-frame clones, though not all of them. The DNA gave D and trimming, while V, J and clone size come from that table. Of roughly 43,000 clones in the sample, approximately 83% were seen once. This CDR3 has 16 amino acids. Germline V gene data show CDR1 as SGHTA and CDR2 as FQGNSA. The V end was cut by 4 bases, the J end by 2 bases, with 16 bases between. Sequencing used peripheral blood. The rearrangement uses TRBV7-2 and TRBJ2-3; tentatively, D is TRBD2 (7 bases). This clonotype was sampled from a human donor in a cohort sampled during active COVID-19. The donor label of this sample is uncertain. The CDR3 loop reads CASSSRRGANTDTQYF. CDR3 in DNA: TGTGCCAGCAGCTCCAGACGGGGGGCAAACACAGATACGCAGTATTTT.